This T cell receptor (delta chain) appears in the sequencing data of a study of gamma-delta T cells after stem cell transplantation. Germline V CDR1 and CDR2: GEAIGNYY, EKD. J was trimmed by 0 bases and V by 3 bases; bases with no gene match: 3. The CDR3 contains 18 residues. TCRdb re-identified clones in the RT-PCR reads via CATT. The sample holds 2,000 or so delta-chain clones, over 11% seen once. This clone appeared a few times. The sample consisted of gamma-delta T cells. This receptor was identified in a human donor. It is not recorded whose cells these are; they may come from a transplant donor. The gene calls are TRDV2 and TRDJ3, with 11 bases matching TRDD3. Here the CDR3 reads CACDPTGGYSWDTRQMFF. In DNA, the CDR3 is TGTGCCTGTGACCCTACTGGGGGATACTCCTGGGACACCCGACAGATGTTTTTC.